A single sample gave rise to the 6 T cell receptor beta chains below, sequenced in a study of a mutant IDH1 vaccine in newly diagnosed glioma. Sequencing used immunoSEQ multiplex PCR; TCRdb keeps in-frame clones, though not all of them. This sample carries under 80,000 clones, just over 85% of them seen once, and the ten largest clones take 2.9%. Time point denoted: baseline, week 1 (first vaccination visit). The treatment is: pre-vaccination baseline after standard-of-care therapy. Material: PBMCs, obtained from a glioma patient treated with radiotherapy, temozolomide or both. These receptors came from a man aged 25 to 40 with glioma.

This rearrangement joins TRBV5-1 to TRBJ1-1; D is ambiguous. Germline assignment: CDR1 SGHRS and CDR2 YFSETQ. This CDR3 is built from 16 residues. Trimming pared 0 bases from V and 5 bases from J, leaving 17 bases between. The CDR3 spells CASSLAIRDFDTEAFF. The CDR3 bases are TGCGCCAGCAGCTTGGCCATTAGGGATTTTGATACTGAAGCTTTCTTT.

The gene calls are TRBV19 and TRBJ1-5; 8 bases fit TRBD1. The CDR3 totals 13 residues. Germline values: CDR1 LNHDA, CDR2 SQIVND (reference sequence). Unmatched junction bases numbered 4, after V lost 7 bases and J lost 5 bases. CDR3 in DNA: TGTGCCAGTAAAGGACAGGGAGATCAGCCCCAGCATTTT. Protein product: CASKGQGDQPQHF.

The chain carries TRBV2 and TRBJ1-1; 7 bases align to TRBD1. The CDR3 covers 15 residues. Germline V gene sequence: CDR1 SNHLY, CDR2 FYNNEI. J gave up 1 base and V 7 bases, and 9 bases lay outside the gene matches. In DNA form, the CDR3 reads TGTGCCAGCATCCCCCCGACAGGGTCGAACACTGAAGCTTTCTTT. Its translation: CASIPPTGSNTEAFF.

The V and J genes are TRBV5-1 and TRBJ1-6; 7 bases agree with TRBD1. V lost 4 bases, J lost 7 bases, and 11 bases stayed unmatched. The CDR3 is 16 amino acids. Per germline, CDR1 SGHRS and CDR2 YFSETQ. CDR3 nucleotide sequence: TGCGCCAGCAGCCCGGGACAGCCCCTGCTAAATTCACCCCTCCACTTT. Amino acids: CASSPGQPLLNSPLHF.

The sample holds a few counts of this clone. The CDR3 reads CASSLSPTLPIYF. The CDR3 DNA sequence: TGCGCCAGCAGCTTGTCGCCGACCCTCCCCATATATTTT. The chain recombines TRBV5-1 with TRBJ1-3; no reliable D call. Per germline, CDR1 SGHRS and CDR2 YFSETQ. Trimming pared 1 base from V and 11 bases from J, leaving 13 bases between. The CDR3 consists of 13 residues.

This sequence joins TRBV6-6 and TRBJ1-4, with 7 positions matching TRBD1. The CDR3 loop spans 15 amino acids. The germline gives CDR1 MNHNY, CDR2 SVGAGI (reference sequence). With 6 bases clipped from V and 0 bases from J, the junction kept 4 bases outside the gene matches. CDR3 sequence: CASSDQGATNEKLFF. CDR3 bases: TGTGCCAGCAGCGATCAGGGGGCAACTAATGAAAAACTGTTTTTT.